This T cell receptor (beta chain) was sequenced during a study of control samples from healthy donors and cancer patients. This CDR3 region has 15 residues. The germline gives CDR1 SGDLS, CDR2 YYNGEE. V lost 1 base and J lost 5, with 12 bases in between. The method was immunoSEQ multiplex PCR; TCRdb's version includes in-frame clones alone and lacks a portion of them. The table lists 150,000 to 160,000 clones, roughly 93% of them singletons. The receptor's source is a man aged 50-59 years in good health. The gene calls are TRBV9 and TRBJ2-2; the D call may be TRBD1 or TRBD2 (6 bases each). The specimen was blood. CDR3 DNA: TGTGCCAGCAGCGTATCGGGGGCCCGGACCGGGGAGCTGTTTTTT. This translates into CASSVSGARTGELFF.